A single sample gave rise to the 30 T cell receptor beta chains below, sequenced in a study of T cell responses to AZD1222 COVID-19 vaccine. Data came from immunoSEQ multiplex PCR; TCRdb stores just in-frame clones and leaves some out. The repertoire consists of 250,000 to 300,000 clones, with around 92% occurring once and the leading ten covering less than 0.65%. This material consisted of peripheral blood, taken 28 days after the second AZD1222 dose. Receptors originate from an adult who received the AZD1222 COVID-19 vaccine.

This chain's CDR3 is CASSLAQGSGNTIYF. In nucleotides, the CDR3 is TGTGCCAGCAGCTTAGCCCAGGGCTCTGGAAACACCATATATTTT. The chain carries TRBV7-9 and TRBJ1-3, with a tentative D call TRBD1 (5 bases). V shed 0 bases and J shed 0 bases, with 6 bases lying between them. This CDR3 has 15 amino acids. Germline V CDR1 and CDR2: SEHNR, FQNEAQ (reference sequence). The variable domain in full, with the rest retrieved from reference TRBV7-9 and TRBJ1-3, is DTGVSQNPRHKITKRGQNVTFRCDPISEHNRLYWYRQTLGQGPEFLTYFQNEAQLEKSRLLSDRFSAERPKGSFSTLEIQRTEQGDSAMYLCASSLAQGSGNTIYFGEGSWLTVV.

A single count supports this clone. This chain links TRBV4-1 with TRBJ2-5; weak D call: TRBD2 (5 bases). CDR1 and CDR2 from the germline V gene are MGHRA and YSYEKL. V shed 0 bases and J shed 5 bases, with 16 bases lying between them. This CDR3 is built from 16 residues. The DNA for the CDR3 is TGCGCCAGCAGCCAAGAGGCGACTACCGCCCCGGAGACCCAGTACTTC. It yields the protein CASSQEATTAPETQYF.

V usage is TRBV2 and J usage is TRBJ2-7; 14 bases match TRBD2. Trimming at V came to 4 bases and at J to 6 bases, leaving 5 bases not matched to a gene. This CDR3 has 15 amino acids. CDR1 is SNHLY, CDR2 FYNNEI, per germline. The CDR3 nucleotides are TGTGCCAGCAGTGGACTAGCGGGGGGGCCGATCGAGCAGTACTTC. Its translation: CASSGLAGGPIEQYF.

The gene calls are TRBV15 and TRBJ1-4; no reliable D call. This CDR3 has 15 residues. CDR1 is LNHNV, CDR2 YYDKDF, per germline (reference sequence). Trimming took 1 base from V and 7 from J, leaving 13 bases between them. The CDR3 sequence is CATSRAPPGLEKLFF. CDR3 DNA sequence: TGTGCCACCAGCAGAGCTCCGCCGGGTCTTGAAAAACTGTTTTTT.

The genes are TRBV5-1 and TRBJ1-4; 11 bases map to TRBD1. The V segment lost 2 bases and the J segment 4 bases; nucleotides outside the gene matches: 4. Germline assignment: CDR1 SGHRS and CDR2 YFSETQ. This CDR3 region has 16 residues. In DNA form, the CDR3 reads TGCGCCAGCAGCTTTTCTGGGACAGGGGGTAATGAAAAACTGTTTTTT. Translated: CASSFSGTGGNEKLFF. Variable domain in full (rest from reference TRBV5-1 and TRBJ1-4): KAGVTQTPRYLIKTRGQQVTLSCSPISGHRSVSWYQQTPGQGLQFLFEYFSETQRNKGNFPGRFSGRQFSNSRSEMNVSTLELGDSALYLCASSFSGTGGNEKLFFGSGTQLSVL.

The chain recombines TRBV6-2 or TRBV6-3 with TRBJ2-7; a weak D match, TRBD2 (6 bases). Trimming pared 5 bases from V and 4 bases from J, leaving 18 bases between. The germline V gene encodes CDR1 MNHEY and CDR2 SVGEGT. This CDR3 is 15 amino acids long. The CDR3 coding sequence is TGTGCCAGCAGTAGGATCGCATCGGGAGAATACGAGCAGTACTTC. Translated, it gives CASSRIASGEYEQYF.

This CDR3 is CASSPPGVLNTEAFF. CDR3 nucleotide sequence: TGTGCCAGCTCACCACCGGGTGTCCTGAACACTGAAGCTTTCTTT. V is TRBV18 and J is TRBJ1-1, with D uncertain. The CDR3 is made up of 15 amino acids. Trimming removed 0 bases from V and 0 bases from J, with 8 bases in between. CDR1 is KGHSH, CDR2 LQKENI, per germline.

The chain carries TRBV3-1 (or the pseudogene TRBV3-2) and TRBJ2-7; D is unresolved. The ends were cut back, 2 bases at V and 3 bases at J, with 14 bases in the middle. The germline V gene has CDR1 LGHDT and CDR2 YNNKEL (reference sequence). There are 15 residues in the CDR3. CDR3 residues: CASSQTPGSFYEQYF. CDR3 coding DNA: TGTGCCAGCAGCCAAACCCCGGGCTCCTTCTACGAGCAGTACTTC.

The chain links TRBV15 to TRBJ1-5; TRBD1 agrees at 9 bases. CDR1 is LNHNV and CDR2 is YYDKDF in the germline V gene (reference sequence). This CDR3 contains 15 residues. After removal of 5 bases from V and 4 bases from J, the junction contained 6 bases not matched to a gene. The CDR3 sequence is CATSGTGGRNQPQHF. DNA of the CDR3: TGTGCCACCAGCGGAACAGGGGGCAGGAATCAGCCCCAGCATTTT.

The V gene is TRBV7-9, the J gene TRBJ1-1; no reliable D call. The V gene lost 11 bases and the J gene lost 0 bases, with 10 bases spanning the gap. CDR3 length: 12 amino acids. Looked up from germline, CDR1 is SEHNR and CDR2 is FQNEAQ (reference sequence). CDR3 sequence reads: CAYTRMNTEAFF. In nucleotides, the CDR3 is TGTGCCTATACACGAATGAACACTGAAGCTTTCTTT.

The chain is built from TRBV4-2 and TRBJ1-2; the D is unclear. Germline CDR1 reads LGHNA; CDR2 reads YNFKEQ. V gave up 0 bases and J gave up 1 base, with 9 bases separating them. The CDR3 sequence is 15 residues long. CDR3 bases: TGTGCCAGCAGCCAAGATAGGAGGAATAACTATGGCTACACCTTC. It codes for CASSQDRRNNYGYTF.

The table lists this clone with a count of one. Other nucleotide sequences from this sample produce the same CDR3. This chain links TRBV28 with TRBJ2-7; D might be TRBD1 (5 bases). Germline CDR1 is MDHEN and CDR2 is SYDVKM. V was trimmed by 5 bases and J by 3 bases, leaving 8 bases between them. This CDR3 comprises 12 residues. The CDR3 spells CASSRDSYEQYF. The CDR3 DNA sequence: TGTGCCAGCAGTCGAGACAGCTACGAGCAGTACTTC.

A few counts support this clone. DNA of the CDR3: TGTGCCAGCAGTTTTTCCCCGGGCTCAATGGATTCACCCCTCCACTTT. Amino acids: CASSFSPGSMDSPLHF. V gene TRBV6-5 combines with J gene TRBJ1-6; D remains ambiguous. This CDR3 is built from 16 residues. Trimming stripped 4 bases from V and 8 bases from J, with 18 bases between. Germline V gene sequence: CDR1 MNHEY, CDR2 SVGAGI.

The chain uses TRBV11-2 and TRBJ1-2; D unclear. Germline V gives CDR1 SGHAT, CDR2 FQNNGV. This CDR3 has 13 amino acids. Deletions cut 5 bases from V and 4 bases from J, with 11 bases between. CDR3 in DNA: TGTGCCAGCAGCCCCCCGGGCCGCTATGGCTACACCTTC. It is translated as CASSPPGRYGYTF.

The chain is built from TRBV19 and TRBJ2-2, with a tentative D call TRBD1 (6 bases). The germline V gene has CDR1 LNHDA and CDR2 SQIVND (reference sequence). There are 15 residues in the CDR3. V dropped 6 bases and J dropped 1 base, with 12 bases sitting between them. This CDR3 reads CASRKQGLNTGELFF. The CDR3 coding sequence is TGTGCCAGTAGAAAACAGGGCTTGAACACCGGGGAGCTGTTTTTT.

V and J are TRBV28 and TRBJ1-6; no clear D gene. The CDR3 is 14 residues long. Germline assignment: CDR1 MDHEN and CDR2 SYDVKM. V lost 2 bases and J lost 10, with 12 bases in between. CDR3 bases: TGTGCCAGCAGTTTACACCTCACGCCGTCACCCCTCCACTTT. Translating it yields CASSLHLTPSPLHF.

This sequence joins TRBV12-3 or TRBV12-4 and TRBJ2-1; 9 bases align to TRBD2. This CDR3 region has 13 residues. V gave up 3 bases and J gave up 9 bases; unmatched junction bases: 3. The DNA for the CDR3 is TGTGCCAGCAGTTTGGGACTAGCCGGTGAGCAGTTCTTC. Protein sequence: CASSLGLAGEQFF.

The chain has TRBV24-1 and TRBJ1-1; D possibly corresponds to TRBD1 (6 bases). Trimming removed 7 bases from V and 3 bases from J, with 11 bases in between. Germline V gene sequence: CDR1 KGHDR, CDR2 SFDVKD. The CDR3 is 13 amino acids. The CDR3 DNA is TGTGCCACCAGCCTACAGGGACACACTGAAGCTTTCTTT. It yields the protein CATSLQGHTEAFF.

CDR3 amino acids: CASKTDLNTEAFF. The CDR3 DNA reads as TGTGCCAGCAAGACAGACCTGAACACTGAAGCTTTCTTT. The chain links TRBV18 to TRBJ1-1; D might be TRBD1 (5 bases). There are 13 residues in the CDR3. CDR1 and CDR2 from the germline V gene are KGHSH and LQKENI. V lost 8 bases to trimming and J lost 0 bases, with 10 bases between them.

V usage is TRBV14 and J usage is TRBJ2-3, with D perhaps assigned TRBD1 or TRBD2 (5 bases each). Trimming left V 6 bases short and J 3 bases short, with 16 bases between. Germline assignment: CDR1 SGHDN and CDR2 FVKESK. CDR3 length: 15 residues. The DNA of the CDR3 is TGTGCCAGCAGGAACTCCGGGACCAGAACAGATACGCAGTATTTT. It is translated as CASRNSGTRTDTQYF.

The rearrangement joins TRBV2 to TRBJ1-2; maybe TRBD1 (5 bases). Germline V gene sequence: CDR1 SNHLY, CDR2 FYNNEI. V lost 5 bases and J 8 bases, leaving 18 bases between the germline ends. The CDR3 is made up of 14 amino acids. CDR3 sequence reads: CASSTGSKGVGYTF. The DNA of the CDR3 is TGTGCCAGCAGTACCGGGTCCAAAGGGGTAGGCTACACCTTC.

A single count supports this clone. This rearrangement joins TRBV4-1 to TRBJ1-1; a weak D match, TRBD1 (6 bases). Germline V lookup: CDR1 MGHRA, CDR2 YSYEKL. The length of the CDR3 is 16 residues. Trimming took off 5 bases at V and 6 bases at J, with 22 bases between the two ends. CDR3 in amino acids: CASSSRRGGFGAEAFF. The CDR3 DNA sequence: TGCGCCAGCAGCTCCCGGAGGGGGGGCTTTGGTGCTGAAGCTTTCTTT.

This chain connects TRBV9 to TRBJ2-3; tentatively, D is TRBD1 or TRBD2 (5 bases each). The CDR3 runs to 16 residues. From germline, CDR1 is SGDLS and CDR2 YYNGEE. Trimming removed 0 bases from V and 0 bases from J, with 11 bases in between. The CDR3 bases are TGTGCCAGCAGCGTAGAGGGGCGGACTAGCACAGATACGCAGTATTTT. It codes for CASSVEGRTSTDTQYF.

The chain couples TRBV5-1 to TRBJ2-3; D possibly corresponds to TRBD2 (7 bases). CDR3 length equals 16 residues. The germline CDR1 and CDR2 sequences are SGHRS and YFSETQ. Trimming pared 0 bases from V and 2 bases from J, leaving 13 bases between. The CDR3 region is CASSLAGRGHTDTQYF. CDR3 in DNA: TGCGCCAGCAGCTTGGCCGGGCGGGGGCACACAGATACGCAGTATTTT.

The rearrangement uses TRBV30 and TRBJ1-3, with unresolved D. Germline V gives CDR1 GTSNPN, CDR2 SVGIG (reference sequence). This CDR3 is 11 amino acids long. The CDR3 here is CIGFSGNTIYF. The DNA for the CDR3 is TGTATAGGGTTCTCTGGAAACACCATATATTTT.

The CDR3, as DNA: TGTGCCAGTTCAGGGTTGTATACCTACGAGCAGTACTTC. Amino acid sequence: CASSGLYTYEQYF. The chain couples TRBV28 to TRBJ2-7; D is possibly TRBD1 (5 bases). V gave up 9 bases and J gave up 2 bases, with 14 bases separating them. The CDR3 contains 13 residues. Per germline, CDR1 MDHEN and CDR2 SYDVKM.

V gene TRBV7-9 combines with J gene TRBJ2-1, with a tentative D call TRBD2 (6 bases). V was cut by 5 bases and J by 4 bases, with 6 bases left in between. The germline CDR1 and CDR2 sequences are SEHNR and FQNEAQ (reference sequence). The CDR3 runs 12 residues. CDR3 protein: CASSRGYNEQFF. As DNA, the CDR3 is TGTGCCAGCAGCCGGGGGTACAATGAGCAGTTCTTC.

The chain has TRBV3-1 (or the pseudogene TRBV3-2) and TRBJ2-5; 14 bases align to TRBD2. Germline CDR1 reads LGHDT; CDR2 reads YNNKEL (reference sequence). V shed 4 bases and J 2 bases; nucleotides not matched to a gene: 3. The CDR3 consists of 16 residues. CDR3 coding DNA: TGTGCCAGCAGCCCAGGACTAGCGGGGGGTCAAGAGACCCAGTACTTC. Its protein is CASSPGLAGGQETQYF.

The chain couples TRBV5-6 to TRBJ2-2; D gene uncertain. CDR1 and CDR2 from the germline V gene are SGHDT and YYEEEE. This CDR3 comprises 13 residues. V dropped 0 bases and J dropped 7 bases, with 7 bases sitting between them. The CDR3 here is CASSLASGGELFF. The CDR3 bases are TGTGCCAGCAGCTTGGCCTCGGGCGGGGAGCTGTTTTTT.

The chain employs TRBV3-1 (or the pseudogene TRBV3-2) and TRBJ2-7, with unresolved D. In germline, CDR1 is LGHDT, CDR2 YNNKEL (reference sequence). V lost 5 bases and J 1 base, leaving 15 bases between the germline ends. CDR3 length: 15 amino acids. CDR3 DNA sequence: TGTGCCAGCAGCGCTACCTACCTGGGATCCTACGAGCAGTACTTC. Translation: CASSATYLGSYEQYF.